This is a list of T cell receptor beta chains from one sample in a study of blood T cell repertoires in COVID-19. Method: immunoSEQ multiplex PCR; TCRdb's copy keeps in-frame clones and lacks some. Of about 240,000 clones in the sample, 80% to 90% were seen once. Sequenced: peripheral blood. The receptors were gathered from a woman aged 80 or over with COVID-19, enrolled during active disease. The CDR3 runs from the conserved cysteine through the conserved F or W.

v_gene,CDR3aa
TRBV6-1,CASSEPTGYSNQPQHF
TRBV3-1/TRBV3-2,CASSQGGYEQYF
TRBV30,CAWRAPDRANSPLHF
TRBV11-1,CASSFDRETEAFF
TRBV7-2,CASSLQGLAGETQYF
TRBV7-8,CASSPRDRSNQPQHF
TRBV7-2,CASSPSLVKTYEQYF
TRBV7-3,CASSPGRNSPLHF
TRBV28,CASSSPARQGHYGYTF
TRBV18,CASSPPDLGGFEQYF
TRBV27,CASSLGLPSTDTQYF
TRBV28,CAIQPMTSGSRDTQYF
TRBV25-1,CASSESGGPTDTQYF
TRBV6-5,CASSQGYGYTF
TRBV15,CATSRSAKNTEAFF
TRBV12-3/TRBV12-4,CASSPGGTQYF
TRBV3-1/TRBV3-2,CASSLRRGSNTEAFF
TRBV5-1,CASSYGQPGSPTGELFF
TRBV3-1/TRBV3-2,CATHPSGTGNTEAFF
TRBV3-1/TRBV3-2,CASSQARDRAYEQYF
TRBV6-5,CASSSDRAGWTEAFF
TRBV7-9,CASSRVSSGSTGELFF
TRBV2,CASNPGWGTSGYNEQFF
TRBV5-1,CASSPGTSGLEQYF
TRBV3-1/TRBV3-2,CASSREGLGNTIYF
TRBV5-4,CASSLPGGQGVYGYTF
TRBV19,CASSATGAGANVLTF
TRBV19,CASSIGSLSNQPQHF
TRBV5-1,CASSLAVGVFGELFF
TRBV28,CASSGFYGYTF
TRBV6-5,CASRTGQGNNQPQHF
TRBV5-3,CARSTDPGQYNYGYTF
TRBV11-3,CASSPGTGGHEQFF
TRBV7-2,CASSQTRVGEQYF
TRBV18,CASSQREDTGELFF
TRBV4-1,CASSQEAYQPQHF
TRBV6-6,CASREGGVNQPQHF
TRBV3-1/TRBV3-2,CASSQVAQTGYNQPQHF
TRBV27,CASRPTRTANQPQHF
TRBV6-6,CASSYQRDTQYF
TRBV6-2/TRBV6-3,CASSYRSSGNTIYF
TRBV18,CASSPPFQSEAFF
TRBV19,CASSIRDRGHDEQYF
TRBV5-4,CASSLVRGAGELFF